This T cell receptor (beta chain) is drawn from a study of CD8 T cells in ankylosing spondylitis. Study results and caveats: Blood from ankylosing spondylitis patients appeared to carry a characteristic roughly 8-variant TCR beta motif. Significant enrichment of disease-linked clones was reported in matched ankylosing spondylitis synovial fluid. In the blood and synovial fluid of reactive arthritis, some motif variants had been previously reported.

This clonotype came up many times. Its antigen is as yet unknown. Each TCR beta library was made by quantitative 5'-RACE that incorporated molecular barcodes. TCRdb ran MiXCR on the 5' RACE reads and lists one entry per CDR3 protein. The table includes some 450,000 distinct CDR3 sequences, roughly 15% detected once. Looked up from germline, CDR1 is SGHRS and CDR2 is YFSETQ. CDR3 length equals 15 residues. V lost 7 bases to trimming and J lost 7 bases; unmatched junction nucleotides: 14. The rearrangement joins TRBV5-1 to TRBJ2-1; the match to TRBD2 covers 7 bases. Sequenced input: blood, either unsorted or a sorted T cell fraction (not recorded which). The receptor's source is a male donor with ankylosing spondylitis. CDR3 DNA sequence: TGCGCCAGCGCCCTTGGGGGGAGGGCCGATAATGAGCAGTTCTTC. Translated: CASALGGRADNEQFF. Complete variable domain (other parts from reference TRBV5-1 and TRBJ2-1): KAGVTQTPRYLIKTRGQQVTLSCSPISGHRSVSWYQQTPGQGLQFLFEYFSETQRNKGNFPGRFSGRQFSNSRSEMNVSTLELGDSALYLCASALGGRADNEQFFGPGTRLTVL.